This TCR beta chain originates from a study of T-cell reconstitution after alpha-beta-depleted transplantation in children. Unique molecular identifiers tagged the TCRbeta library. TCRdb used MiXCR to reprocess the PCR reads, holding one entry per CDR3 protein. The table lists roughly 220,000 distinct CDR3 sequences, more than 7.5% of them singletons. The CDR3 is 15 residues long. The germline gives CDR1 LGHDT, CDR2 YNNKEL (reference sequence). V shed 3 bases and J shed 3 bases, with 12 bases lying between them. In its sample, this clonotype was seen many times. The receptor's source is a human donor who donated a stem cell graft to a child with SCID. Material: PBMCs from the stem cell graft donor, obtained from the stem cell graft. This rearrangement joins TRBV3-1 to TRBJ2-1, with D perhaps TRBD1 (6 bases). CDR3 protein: CASSQGHPFYNEQFF. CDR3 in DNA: TGTGCCAGCAGCCAGGGACACCCCTTCTACAATGAGCAGTTCTTC.